This entry lists 25 T cell receptor beta chains sequenced from one sample in a study. TCRdb re-analysed the RT-PCR reads in MiXCR, keeping a single row per CDR3 protein. Here the sample spans hundreds of thousands of distinct CDR3 sequences, over 12% being singletons. Specimen: memory CD4+ T cells from blood. These TCRs come from a female donor in good health, serving as a healthy control.

This clonotype was detected only a few times. The rearrangement links TRBV6-2 or TRBV6-3 to TRBJ2-7; 9 bases are shared with TRBD1. With 6 bases clipped from V and 1 base from J, the junction kept 16 bases outside the gene matches. Germline V gene data show CDR1 as MNHEY and CDR2 as SVGEGT. There are 18 residues in the CDR3. Here the CDR3 reads CASSRDRAPPGGSYEQYF. CDR3 nucleotide sequence: TGTGCCAGCAGCCGGGACAGGGCCCCACCCGGAGGATCCTACGAGCAGTACTTC.

This clonotype was picked up a small number of times. The chain recombines TRBV27 with TRBJ2-1, with 11 nucleotides matching TRBD2. Per germline, CDR1 MNHEY and CDR2 SMNVEV (reference sequence). The CDR3 totals 15 residues. The V segment lost 5 bases and the J segment 10 bases; nucleotides outside the gene matches: 10. The CDR3 region is CASSHTSGSPREQFF. In DNA form, the CDR3 reads TGTGCCAGCAGTCATACTAGCGGGAGCCCTAGGGAGCAGTTCTTC.

This clonotype was found many times. One end of the junction is discordant with germline, which a read error may explain. The genes are TRBV7-7 and TRBJ2-1; D ambiguous. CDR1 is SSHAT, CDR2 FNYEAQ, per germline (reference sequence). The CDR3 has 13 residues. The CDR3 sequence is CASSPSGAGEQFF. The CDR3 coding sequence is TGTGCTAGCAGCCCCTCAGGAGCTGGTGAGCAGTTCTTC.

This clonotype occurred many times. The chain uses TRBV20-1 and TRBJ2-7; TRBD2 matches 9 bases. The CDR3 spans 13 residues. Germline lookup yields CDR1 DFQATT and CDR2 SNEGSKA (reference sequence). After removal of 5 bases from V and 7 bases from J, the junction contained 9 bases not matched to a gene. The CDR3 DNA reads as TGCAGTGCTTGGGATAGCGGGAGTACGGAGCAGTACTTC. This translates into CSAWDSGSTEQYF.

The chain employs TRBV29-1 and TRBJ2-3; a possible D gene is TRBD2 (5 bases). CDR1 is SQVTM, CDR2 ANQGSEA, per germline. V lost 8 bases to trimming and J lost 7 bases, with 19 bases between them. The length of the CDR3 is 13 residues. The CDR3 nucleotides are TGCAGCCTAATTGAGGGCTCTTCTAATACGCAGTATTTT. Amino acids: CSLIEGSSNTQYF.

The chain has TRBV20-1 and TRBJ2-2; perhaps D is TRBD1 or TRBD2 (6 bases each). V was shortened by 6 bases and J by 2 bases, with 16 bases between the two germline ends. This CDR3 has 15 amino acids. Germline V gene sequence: CDR1 DFQATT, CDR2 SNEGSKA (reference sequence). In DNA form, the CDR3 reads TGCAGTGCCAACAAGGGGGGCAGTAACACCGGGGAGCTGTTTTTT. It translates to CSANKGGSNTGELFF.

V gene TRBV4-3 combines with J gene TRBJ2-2; D unclear. The germline V and J ends were trimmed by 0 bases and 8 bases, with 16 bases remaining between them. The CDR3 runs to 16 residues. CDR1 is LGHNA and CDR2 is YSLEER in the germline V gene. CDR3 DNA: TGCGCCAGCAGCCAAGATTTTACTTTGGGGATAGGGGAGCTGTTTTTT. Its translation is CASSQDFTLGIGELFF.

This clonotype was seen repeatedly, ten times or more. Here the CDR3 DNA reads TGTGCCAGCAGCCTTACAGGGGCTGGCTACACCTTC. Its translation: CASSLTGAGYTF. The chain combines TRBV11-2 with TRBJ1-2, with 7 positions matching TRBD1. V lost 5 bases, J lost 7 bases, and 4 bases stayed unmatched. The CDR3 runs to 12 residues. The germline gives CDR1 SGHAT, CDR2 FQNNGV.

This clonotype occurred a few times. The V call is TRBV7-2, the J call TRBJ2-7; a possible D gene is TRBD1 (5 bases). The germline V gene has CDR1 SGHTA and CDR2 FQGNSA. V was cut by 2 bases and J by 3 bases, with 11 bases left in between. CDR3 length: 14 residues. The CDR3 is CASSLTGDHYEQYF. The CDR3 DNA reads TGTGCCAGCAGCTTAACAGGAGACCACTACGAGCAGTACTTC. The complete variable domain, with remaining parts taken from reference TRBV7-2 and TRBJ2-7, reads GAGVSQSPSNKVTEKGKDVELRCDPISGHTALYWYRQSLGQGLEFLIYFQGNSAPDKSGLPSDRFSAERTGGSVSTLTIQRTQQEDSAVYLCASSLTGDHYEQYFGPGTRLTVT.

The chain carries TRBV5-1 and TRBJ1-1, with a tentative D call TRBD1 (6 bases). The V end was cut by 2 bases, the J end by 1 base, with 15 bases between. Germline V gene lookup returns CDR1 SGHRS and CDR2 YFSETQ. The CDR3 totals 16 residues. The CDR3 DNA is TGCGCCAGCAGCTTAATCGGCTCGGGACAGAACACTGAAGCTTTCTTT. Translated: CASSLIGSGQNTEAFF.

This clonotype was recorded many times. This sequence joins TRBV4-2 and TRBJ2-1; D is perhaps TRBD2 (5 bases). The V end lost 0 bases, the J end lost 0 bases, and 9 bases lay between the germline ends. The CDR3 totals 16 residues. CDR1 is LGHNA and CDR2 is YNFKEQ in the germline V gene. The CDR3 sequence is CASSQEWLASYNEQFF. CDR3 nucleotide sequence: TGTGCCAGCAGCCAAGAGTGGCTAGCCTCCTACAATGAGCAGTTCTTC.

The chain couples TRBV28 to TRBJ1-5; 9 nucleotides match TRBD1. The junction had 6 bases not matched to a gene; V was cut back by 1 base and J by 11 bases. This CDR3 comprises 14 residues. Germline V gene data show CDR1 as MDHEN and CDR2 as SYDVKM. CDR3 coding DNA: TGTGCCAGCAGTTTATTTGGACAGGGGTCCGCCCAGCATTTT. Amino acid sequence: CASSLFGQGSAQHF. Complete variable domain (other parts from reference TRBV28 and TRBJ1-5): DVKVTQSSRYLVKRTGEKVFLECVQDMDHENMFWYRQDPGLGLRLIYFSYDVKMKEKGDIPEGYSVSREKKERFSLILESASTNQTSMYLCASSLFGQGSAQHFGDGTRLSIL.

This clonotype was found many times. The V and J genes are TRBV6-1 and TRBJ2-3, with TRBD1 identical over 10 bases. The CDR3 spans 13 residues. CDR1 is MNHNS and CDR2 is SASEGT in the germline V gene. Trimming removed 10 bases from V and 5 bases from J; junction bases left unmatched: 6. CDR3 loop: CATTGTGEDTQYF. CDR3 nucleotides: TGTGCCACCACCGGGACAGGGGAAGATACGCAGTATTTT.

A remark on this clonotype: One end of the junction does not line up with germline, which may come from a read error. The chain carries TRBV4-1 and TRBJ2-3; no clear D. CDR1 MGHRA and CDR2 YSYEKL come from the germline V gene. This CDR3 has 15 residues. CDR3: CASSPIGRTGLHLDF. CDR3 DNA sequence: TGCGCCAGCAGCCCCATTGGGCGTACGGGCCTTCACTTGGATTTT.

The rearrangement uses TRBV18 and TRBJ1-6; D remains ambiguous. The CDR3 has 15 amino acids. The ends were cut back, 2 bases at V and 7 bases at J, with 12 bases in the middle. Germline CDR1 KGHSH, CDR2 LQKENI. In DNA, the CDR3 is TGTGCCAGCTCACCATGGAAGCCAGAGAATTCACCCCTCCACTTT. It is translated as CASSPWKPENSPLHF.

This clonotype was counted at least ten times. Sequence at one end of the junction differs from germline and may be a read error. V and J are TRBV11-2 and TRBJ2-1, with TRBD2 matching 11 bases. Looked up from germline, CDR1 is SGHAT and CDR2 is FQNNGV. The CDR3 has 14 residues. Here the CDR3 reads CGTSGATSYNEQFF. The CDR3 DNA reads as TGCGGGACTAGCGGAGCCACCTCCTACAATGAGCAGTTCTTC.

This clonotype was seen only a few times. The chain couples TRBV20-1 to TRBJ2-1; the match to TRBD2 covers 11 bases. The CDR3 is 15 residues long. Germline V gene data show CDR1 as DFQATT and CDR2 as SNEGSKA (reference sequence). V lost 6 bases and J lost 6; bases outside the gene matches: 10. The CDR3 spells CSARTSGSWRNEQFF. In nucleotides, the CDR3 is TGCAGTGCACGTACTAGCGGGAGCTGGCGCAATGAGCAGTTCTTC.

V is TRBV9 and J is TRBJ2-5; 7 bases align to TRBD2. CDR3 length equals 17 residues. The J segment lost 1 base and the V segment lost 2 bases, leaving 11 bases of the junction unmatched. Germline CDR1 is SGDLS and CDR2 is YYNGEE. CDR3 in DNA: TGTGCCAGCAGCGTCGGTTCTAGCGGAGGAAGCCAAGAGACCCAGTACTTC. It yields the protein CASSVGSSGGSQETQYF.

This clonotype showed up many times. V and J are TRBV20-1 and TRBJ2-3; D is unclear. Trimming pared 0 bases from V and 1 base from J, leaving 8 bases between. Germline loops: CDR1 DFQATT, CDR2 SNEGSKA (reference sequence). There are 14 residues in the CDR3. The CDR3 DNA is TGCAGTGCTAGAGACACCTCTGGCACAGATACGCAGTATTTT. This translates into CSARDTSGTDTQYF.

This clonotype came up many times. The chain is built from TRBV10-3 and TRBJ1-2, with unresolved D. The V end lost 5 bases, the J end lost 4 bases, and 14 bases lay between the germline ends. The CDR3 consists of 14 residues. Germline CDR1 and CDR2: ENHRY and SYGVKD. CDR3 amino acids: CAISSPGYFYGYTF. CDR3 nucleotide sequence: TGTGCCATCAGTTCCCCGGGATACTTCTATGGCTACACCTTC.

This clonotype has at least ten counts. The V call is TRBV11-2, the J call TRBJ2-1; a weak D match, TRBD1 (6 bases). Germline values: CDR1 SGHAT, CDR2 FQNNGV. V lost 6 bases and J lost 9, with 12 bases in between. CDR3 length: 12 amino acids. CDR3 nucleotides: TGTGCCAGCAGTACAGGGATCGGTGAGCAGTTCTTC. Protein sequence: CASSTGIGEQFF.

V and J are TRBV7-3 and TRBJ2-6, with no clear D. Looked up from germline, CDR1 is SGHTA and CDR2 is FQGTGA. The V end lost 2 bases, the J end lost 3 bases, and 8 bases lay between the germline ends. The CDR3 spans 15 residues. The CDR3 here is CASSLGHVGANVLTF. The CDR3 nucleotides are TGTGCCAGCAGCTTAGGGCACGTTGGGGCCAACGTCCTGACTTTC.

The gene calls are TRBV6-2 or TRBV6-3 and TRBJ2-7; D is ambiguous. The V and J ends lost 6 bases and 3 bases respectively, with 12 bases between them. Per germline, CDR1 MNHEY and CDR2 SVGEGT. CDR3 size: 13 residues. Written as DNA, the CDR3 is TGTGCCAGCAGACGGAACGCTCACTACGAGCAGTACTTC. The encoded protein is CASRRNAHYEQYF.

The rearrangement links TRBV2 to TRBJ2-1; D gene unclear. Germline CDR1 reads SNHLY; CDR2 reads FYNNEI. The length of the CDR3 is 11 residues. Trimming took 9 bases from V and 4 from J, leaving 7 bases between them. The CDR3 DNA follows: TGTGCCAGTGAGGCTTACAATGAGCAGTTCTTC. It yields the protein CASEAYNEQFF.

At least ten counts were recorded for this clonotype. This chain joins TRBV6-6 and TRBJ2-5; TRBD1 matches 8 bases. Germline V lookup: CDR1 MNHNY, CDR2 SVGAGI (reference sequence). V was clipped by 5 bases and J by 2 bases; unmatched bases: 7. CDR3 length: 15 amino acids. The CDR3 coding sequence is TGTGCCAGCAGTCCCCGTCGGACAGGGCAAGAGACCCAGTACTTC. Translating gives CASSPRRTGQETQYF.